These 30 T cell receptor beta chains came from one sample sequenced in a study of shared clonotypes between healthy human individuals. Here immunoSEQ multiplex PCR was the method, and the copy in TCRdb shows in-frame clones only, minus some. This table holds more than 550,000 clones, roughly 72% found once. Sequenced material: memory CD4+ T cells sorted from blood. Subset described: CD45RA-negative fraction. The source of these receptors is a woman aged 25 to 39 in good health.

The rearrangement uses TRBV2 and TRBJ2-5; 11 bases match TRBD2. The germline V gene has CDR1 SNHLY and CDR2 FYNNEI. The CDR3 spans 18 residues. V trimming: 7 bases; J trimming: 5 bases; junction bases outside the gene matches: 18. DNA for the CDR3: TGTGCCAGCAAGGAACCTGGGGGTAGCGGGAGGGCCGGGGAGACCCAGTACTTC. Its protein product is CASKEPGGSGRAGETQYF.

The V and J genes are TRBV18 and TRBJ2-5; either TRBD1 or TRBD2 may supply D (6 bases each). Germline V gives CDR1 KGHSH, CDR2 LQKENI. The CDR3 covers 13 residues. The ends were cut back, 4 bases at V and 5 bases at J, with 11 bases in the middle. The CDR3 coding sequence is TGTGCCAGCTCACGACAGGCGGGGGAGACCCAGTACTTC. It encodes CASSRQAGETQYF.

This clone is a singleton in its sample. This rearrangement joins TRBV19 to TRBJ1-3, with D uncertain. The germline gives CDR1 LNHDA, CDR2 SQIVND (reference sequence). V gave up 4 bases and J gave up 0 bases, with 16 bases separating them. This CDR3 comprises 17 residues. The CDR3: CASSKMLRAASGNTIYF. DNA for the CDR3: TGTGCCAGTAGTAAAATGCTACGGGCAGCCTCTGGAAACACCATATATTTT.

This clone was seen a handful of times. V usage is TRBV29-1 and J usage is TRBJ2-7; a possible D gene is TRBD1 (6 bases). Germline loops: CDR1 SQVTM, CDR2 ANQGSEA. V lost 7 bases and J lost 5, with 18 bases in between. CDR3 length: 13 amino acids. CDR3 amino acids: CSAREDSIHEQYF. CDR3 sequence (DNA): TGCAGCGCTCGAGAGGACAGTATCCACGAGCAGTACTTC.

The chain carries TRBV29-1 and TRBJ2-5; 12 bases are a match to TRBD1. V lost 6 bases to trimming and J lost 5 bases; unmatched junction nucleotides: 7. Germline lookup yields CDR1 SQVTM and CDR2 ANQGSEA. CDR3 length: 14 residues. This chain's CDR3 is CSVAGTGGIETQYF. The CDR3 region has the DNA TGCAGCGTCGCCGGGACAGGGGGCATCGAGACCCAGTACTTC.

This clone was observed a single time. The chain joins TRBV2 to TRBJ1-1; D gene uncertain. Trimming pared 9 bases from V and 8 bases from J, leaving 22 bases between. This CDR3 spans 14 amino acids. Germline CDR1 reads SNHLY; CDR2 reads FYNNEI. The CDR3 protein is CASKEYLLYQEAFF. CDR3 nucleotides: TGTGCCAGTAAGGAGTACCTCTTATATCAAGAAGCTTTCTTT.

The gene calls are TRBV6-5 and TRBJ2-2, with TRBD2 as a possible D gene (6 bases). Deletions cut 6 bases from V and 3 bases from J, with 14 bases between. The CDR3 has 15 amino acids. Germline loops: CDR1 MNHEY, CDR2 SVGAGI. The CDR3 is CASRAPGLDTGELFF. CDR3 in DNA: TGTGCCAGCAGGGCCCCGGGACTCGACACCGGGGAGCTGTTTTTT.

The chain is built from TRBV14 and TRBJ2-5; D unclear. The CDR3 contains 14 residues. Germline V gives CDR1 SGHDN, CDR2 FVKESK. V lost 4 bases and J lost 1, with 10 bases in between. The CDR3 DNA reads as TGTGCCAGCAGCCCTGCTCGGATCCAAGAGACCCAGTACTTC. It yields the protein CASSPARIQETQYF.

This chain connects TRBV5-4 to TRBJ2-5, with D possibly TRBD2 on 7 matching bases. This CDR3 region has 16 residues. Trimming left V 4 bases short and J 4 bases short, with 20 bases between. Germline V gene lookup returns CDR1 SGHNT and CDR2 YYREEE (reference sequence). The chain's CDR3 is CASSSPGGRVGETQYF. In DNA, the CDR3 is TGTGCCAGCAGCAGTCCCGGGGGGCGGGTAGGAGAGACCCAGTACTTC.

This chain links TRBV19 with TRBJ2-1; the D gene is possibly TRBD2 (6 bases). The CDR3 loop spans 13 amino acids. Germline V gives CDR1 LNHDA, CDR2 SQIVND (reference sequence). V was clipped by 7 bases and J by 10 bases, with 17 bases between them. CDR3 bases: TGTGCCAGTAAAGCGACGGGAGTGTTGGAGCAGTTCTTC. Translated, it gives CASKATGVLEQFF.

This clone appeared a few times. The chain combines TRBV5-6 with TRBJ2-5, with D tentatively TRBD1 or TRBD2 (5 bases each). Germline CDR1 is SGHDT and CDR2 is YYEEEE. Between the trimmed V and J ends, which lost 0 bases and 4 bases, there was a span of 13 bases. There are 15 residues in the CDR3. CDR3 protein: CASSLEGRGPETQYF. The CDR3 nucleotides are TGTGCCAGCAGCTTGGAAGGCCGGGGCCCAGAGACCCAGTACTTC. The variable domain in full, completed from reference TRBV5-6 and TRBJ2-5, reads DAGVTQSPTHLIKTRGQQVTLRCSPKSGHDTVSWYQQALGQGPQFIFQYYEEEERQRGNFPDRFSGHQFPNYSSELNVNALLLGDSALYLCASSLEGRGPETQYFGPGTRLLVL.

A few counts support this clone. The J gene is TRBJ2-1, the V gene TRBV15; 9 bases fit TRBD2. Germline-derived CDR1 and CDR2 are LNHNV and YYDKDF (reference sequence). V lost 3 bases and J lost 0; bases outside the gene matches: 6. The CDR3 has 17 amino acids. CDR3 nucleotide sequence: TGTGCCACCAGCAGGGGCAGCGGGAGGAGCTCCTACAATGAGCAGTTCTTC. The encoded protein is CATSRGSGRSSYNEQFF.

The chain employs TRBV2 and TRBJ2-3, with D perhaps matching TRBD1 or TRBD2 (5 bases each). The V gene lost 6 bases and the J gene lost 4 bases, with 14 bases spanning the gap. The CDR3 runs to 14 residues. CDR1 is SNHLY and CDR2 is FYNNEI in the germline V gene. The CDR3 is CASSKGPGSDTQYF. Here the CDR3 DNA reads TGTGCCAGCAGCAAGGGACCGGGTTCAGATACGCAGTATTTT.

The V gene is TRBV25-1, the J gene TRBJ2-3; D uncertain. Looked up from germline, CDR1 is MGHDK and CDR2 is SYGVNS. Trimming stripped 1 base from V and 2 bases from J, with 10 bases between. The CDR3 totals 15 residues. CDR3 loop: CASSESEKSTDTQYF. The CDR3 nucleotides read TGTGCCAGCAGTGAATCGGAGAAATCCACAGATACGCAGTATTTT.

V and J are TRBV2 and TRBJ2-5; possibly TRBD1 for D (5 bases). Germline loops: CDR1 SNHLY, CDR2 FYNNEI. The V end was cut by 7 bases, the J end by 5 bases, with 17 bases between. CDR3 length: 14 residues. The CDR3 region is CASTFRAGRETQYF. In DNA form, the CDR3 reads TGTGCCAGCACTTTTCGGGCAGGGCGGGAGACCCAGTACTTC.

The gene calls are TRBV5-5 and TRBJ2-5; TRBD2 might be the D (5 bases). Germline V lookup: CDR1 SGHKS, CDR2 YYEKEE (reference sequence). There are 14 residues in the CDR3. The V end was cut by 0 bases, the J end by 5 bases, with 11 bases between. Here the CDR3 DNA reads TGTGCCAGCAGCTTGGAATTCGGGATCGAGACCCAGTACTTC. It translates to CASSLEFGIETQYF.

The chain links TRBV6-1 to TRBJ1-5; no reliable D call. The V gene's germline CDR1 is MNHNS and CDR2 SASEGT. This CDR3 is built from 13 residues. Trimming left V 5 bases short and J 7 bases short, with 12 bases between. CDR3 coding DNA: TGTGCCAGCAGTCCCGAACGGGCACAGCCCCAGCATTTT. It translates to CASSPERAQPQHF.

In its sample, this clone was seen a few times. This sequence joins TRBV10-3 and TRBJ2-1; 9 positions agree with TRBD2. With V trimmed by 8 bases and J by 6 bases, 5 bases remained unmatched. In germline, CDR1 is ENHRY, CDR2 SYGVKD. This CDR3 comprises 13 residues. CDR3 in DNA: TGTGCCATCGGAGTAGCGGGGGCCAATGAGCAGTTCTTC. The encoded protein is CAIGVAGANEQFF.

The CDR3 loop reads CSVEQVYNEQFF. CDR3 DNA: TGCAGCGTTGAACAGGTTTACAATGAGCAGTTCTTC. The chain has TRBV29-1 and TRBJ2-1; D gene uncertain. The V and J ends lost 2 bases and 4 bases respectively, with 6 bases between them. The length of the CDR3 is 12 residues. The germline CDR1 and CDR2 sequences are SQVTM and ANQGSEA.

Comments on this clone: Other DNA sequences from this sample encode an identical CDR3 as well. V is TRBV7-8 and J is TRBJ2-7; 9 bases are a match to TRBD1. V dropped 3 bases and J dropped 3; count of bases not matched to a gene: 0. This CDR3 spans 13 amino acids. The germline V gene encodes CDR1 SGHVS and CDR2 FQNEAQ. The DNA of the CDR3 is TGTGCCAGCAGCTTGGACAGGGGCTACGAGCAGTACTTC. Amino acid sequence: CASSLDRGYEQYF.

For the CDR3, the DNA is TGTGCCAGCAGTTTCGACAGTGGGACAGGGGGGTACGAGCAGTACTTC. Residues: CASSFDSGTGGYEQYF. The rearrangement links TRBV2 to TRBJ2-7; 11 nucleotides agree with TRBD1. Germline-derived CDR1 and CDR2 are SNHLY and FYNNEI. CDR3 length: 16 amino acids. J lost 4 bases, V lost 5 bases, and 10 bases had no gene match.

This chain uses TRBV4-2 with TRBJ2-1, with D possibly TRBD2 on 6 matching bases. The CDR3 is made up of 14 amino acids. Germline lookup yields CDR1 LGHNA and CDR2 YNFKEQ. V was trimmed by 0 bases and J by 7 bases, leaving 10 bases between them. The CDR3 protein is CASSQDQRVNEQFF. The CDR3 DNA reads TGTGCCAGCAGCCAAGATCAGCGGGTTAATGAGCAGTTCTTC.

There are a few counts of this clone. The CDR3 is CASSAGTGGQPQHF. The CDR3 nucleotides read TGTGCCAGCAGTGCCGGGACAGGGGGTCAGCCCCAGCATTTT. This chain links TRBV6-1 with TRBJ1-5, with 11 nucleotides matching TRBD1. Germline assignment: CDR1 MNHNS and CDR2 SASEGT. This CDR3 contains 14 residues. The junction had 2 bases not matched to a gene; V was cut back by 4 bases and J by 6 bases.

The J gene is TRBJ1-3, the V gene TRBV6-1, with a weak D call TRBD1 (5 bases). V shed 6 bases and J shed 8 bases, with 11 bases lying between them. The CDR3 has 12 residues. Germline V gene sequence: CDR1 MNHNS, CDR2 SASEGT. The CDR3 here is CASRDAGDTIYF. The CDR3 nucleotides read TGTGCCAGCAGGGACGCGGGGGACACCATATATTTT.

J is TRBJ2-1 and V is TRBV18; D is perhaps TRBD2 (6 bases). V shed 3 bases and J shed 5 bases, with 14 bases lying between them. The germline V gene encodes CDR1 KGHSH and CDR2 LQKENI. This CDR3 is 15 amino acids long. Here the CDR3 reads CASSPWGENNNEQFF. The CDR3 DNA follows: TGTGCCAGCTCACCTTGGGGGGAGAACAACAATGAGCAGTTCTTC. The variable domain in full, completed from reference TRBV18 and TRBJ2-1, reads NAGVMQNPRHLVRRRGQEARLRCSPMKGHSHVYWYRQLPEEGLKFMVYLQKENIIDESGMPKERFSAEFPKEGPSILRIQQVVRGDSAAYFCASSPWGENNNEQFFGPGTRLTVL.

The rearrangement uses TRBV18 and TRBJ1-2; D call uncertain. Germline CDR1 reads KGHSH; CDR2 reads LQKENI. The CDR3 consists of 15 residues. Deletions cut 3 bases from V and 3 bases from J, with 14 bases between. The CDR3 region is CASSPLGRTDYGYTF. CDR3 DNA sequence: TGTGCCAGCTCACCTCTTGGAAGAACGGACTATGGCTACACCTTC.

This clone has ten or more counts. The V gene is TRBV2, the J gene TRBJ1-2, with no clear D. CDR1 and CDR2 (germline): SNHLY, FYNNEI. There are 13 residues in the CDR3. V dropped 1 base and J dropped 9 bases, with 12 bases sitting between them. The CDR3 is CASSEVVATSYTF. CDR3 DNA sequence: TGTGCCAGCAGTGAAGTGGTGGCAACCAGCTACACCTTC.

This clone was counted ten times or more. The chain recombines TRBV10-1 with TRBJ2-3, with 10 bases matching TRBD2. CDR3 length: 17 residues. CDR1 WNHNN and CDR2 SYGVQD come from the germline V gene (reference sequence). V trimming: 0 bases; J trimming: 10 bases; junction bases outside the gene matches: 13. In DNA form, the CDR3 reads TGCGCCAGCAGTGAGTCGTCGAGCGGGAGGGACCTGCGGGCGCAGTATTTT. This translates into CASSESSSGRDLRAQYF.

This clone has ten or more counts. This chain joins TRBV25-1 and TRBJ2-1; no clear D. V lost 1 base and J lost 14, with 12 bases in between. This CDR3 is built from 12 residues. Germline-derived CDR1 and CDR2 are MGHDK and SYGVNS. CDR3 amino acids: CASSESQSREFF. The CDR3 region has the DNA TGTGCCAGCAGTGAATCGCAATCAAGGGAGTTCTTC.

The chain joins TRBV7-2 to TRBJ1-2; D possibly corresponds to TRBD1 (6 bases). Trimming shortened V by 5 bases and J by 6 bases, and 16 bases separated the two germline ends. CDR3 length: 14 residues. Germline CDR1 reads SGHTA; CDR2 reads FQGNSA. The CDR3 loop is CASSLRRGGDGYTF. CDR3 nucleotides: TGTGCCAGCAGCCTCCGTCGAGGGGGTGATGGCTACACCTTC.